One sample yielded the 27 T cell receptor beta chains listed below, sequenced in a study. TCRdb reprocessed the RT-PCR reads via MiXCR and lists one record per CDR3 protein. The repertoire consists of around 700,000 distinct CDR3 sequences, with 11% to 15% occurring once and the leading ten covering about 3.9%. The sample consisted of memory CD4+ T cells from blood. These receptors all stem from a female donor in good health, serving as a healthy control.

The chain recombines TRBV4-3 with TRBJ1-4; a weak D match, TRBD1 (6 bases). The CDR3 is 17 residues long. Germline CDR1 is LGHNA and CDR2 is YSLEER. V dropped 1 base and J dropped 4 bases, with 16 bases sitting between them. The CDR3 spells CASSQAPRGQLNEKLFF. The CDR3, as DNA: TGCGCCAGCAGCCAAGCCCCCAGAGGACAGCTTAATGAAAAACTGTTTTTT.

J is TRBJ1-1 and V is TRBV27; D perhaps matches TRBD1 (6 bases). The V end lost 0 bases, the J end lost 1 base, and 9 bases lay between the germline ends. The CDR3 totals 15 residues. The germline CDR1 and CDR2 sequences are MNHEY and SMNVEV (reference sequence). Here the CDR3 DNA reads TGTGCCAGCAGTTTATCTTTGGGACAGAACACTGAAGCTTTCTTT. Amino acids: CASSLSLGQNTEAFF.

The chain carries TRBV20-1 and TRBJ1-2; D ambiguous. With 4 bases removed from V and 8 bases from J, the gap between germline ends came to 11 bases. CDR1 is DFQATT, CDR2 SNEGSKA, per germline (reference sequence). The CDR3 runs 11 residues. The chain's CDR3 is CSATTVRGYTF. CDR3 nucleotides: TGCAGTGCTACCACAGTCAGGGGCTACACCTTC.

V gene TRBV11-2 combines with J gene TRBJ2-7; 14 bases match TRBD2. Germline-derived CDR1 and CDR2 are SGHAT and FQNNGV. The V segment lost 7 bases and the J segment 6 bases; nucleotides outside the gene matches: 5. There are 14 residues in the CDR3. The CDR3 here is CASTKGLAGVEQYF. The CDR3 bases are TGTGCCAGCACCAAGGGACTAGCGGGAGTCGAGCAGTACTTC.

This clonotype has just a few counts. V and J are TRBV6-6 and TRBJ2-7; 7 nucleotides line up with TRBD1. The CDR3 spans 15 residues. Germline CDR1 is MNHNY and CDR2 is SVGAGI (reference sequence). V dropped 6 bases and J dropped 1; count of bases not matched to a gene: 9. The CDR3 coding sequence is TGTGCCAGCAGCCCATTGGGGACAGAGTCCTACGAGCAGTACTTC. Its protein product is CASSPLGTESYEQYF.

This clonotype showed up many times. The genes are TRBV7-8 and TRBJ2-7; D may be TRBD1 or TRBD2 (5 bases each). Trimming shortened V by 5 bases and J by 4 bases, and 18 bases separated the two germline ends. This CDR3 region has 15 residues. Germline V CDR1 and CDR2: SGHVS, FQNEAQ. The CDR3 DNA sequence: TGTGCCAGCAGCCTCTCAGGGACGGCTGGGTACGAGCAGTACTTC. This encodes CASSLSGTAGYEQYF.

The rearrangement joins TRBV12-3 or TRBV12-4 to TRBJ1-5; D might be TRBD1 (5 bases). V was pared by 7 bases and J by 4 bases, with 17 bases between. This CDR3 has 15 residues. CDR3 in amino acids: CASTPSGGWNQPQHF. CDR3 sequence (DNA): TGTGCCAGCACTCCGAGTGGGGGATGGAATCAGCCCCAGCATTTT.

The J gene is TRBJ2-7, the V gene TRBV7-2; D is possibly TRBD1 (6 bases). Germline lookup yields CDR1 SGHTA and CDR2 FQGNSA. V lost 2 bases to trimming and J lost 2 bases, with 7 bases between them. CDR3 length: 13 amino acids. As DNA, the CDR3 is TGTGCCAGCAGCTTAAACAGGGCCTACGAGCAGTACTTC. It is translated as CASSLNRAYEQYF.

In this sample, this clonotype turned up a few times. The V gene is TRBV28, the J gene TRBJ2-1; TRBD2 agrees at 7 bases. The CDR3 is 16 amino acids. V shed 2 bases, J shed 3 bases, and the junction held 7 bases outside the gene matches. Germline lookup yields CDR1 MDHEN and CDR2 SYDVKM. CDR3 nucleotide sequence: TGTGCCAGCAGTTTACCCGGGGCTAGCGGCTACAATGAGCAGTTCTTC. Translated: CASSLPGASGYNEQFF.

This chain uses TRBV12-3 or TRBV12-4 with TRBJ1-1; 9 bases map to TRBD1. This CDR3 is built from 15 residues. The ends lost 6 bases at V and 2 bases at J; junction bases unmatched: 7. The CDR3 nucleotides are TGTGCCAGCAGACCGACGACAGGGGGAAACACTGAAGCTTTCTTT. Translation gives CASRPTTGGNTEAFF.

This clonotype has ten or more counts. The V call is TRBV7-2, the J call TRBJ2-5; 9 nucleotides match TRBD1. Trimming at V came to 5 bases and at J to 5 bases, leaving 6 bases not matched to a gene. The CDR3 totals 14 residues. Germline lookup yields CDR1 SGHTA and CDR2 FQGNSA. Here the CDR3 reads CASSPRDRAETQYF. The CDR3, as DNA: TGTGCCAGCAGCCCGCGGGACAGGGCGGAGACCCAGTACTTC.

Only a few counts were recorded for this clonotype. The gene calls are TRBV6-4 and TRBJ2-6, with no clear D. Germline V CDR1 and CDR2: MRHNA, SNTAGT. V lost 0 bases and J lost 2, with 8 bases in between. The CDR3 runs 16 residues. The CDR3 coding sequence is TGTGCCAGCAGTGACTCCATGGGAACTGGGGCCAACGTCCTGACTTTC. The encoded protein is CASSDSMGTGANVLTF.

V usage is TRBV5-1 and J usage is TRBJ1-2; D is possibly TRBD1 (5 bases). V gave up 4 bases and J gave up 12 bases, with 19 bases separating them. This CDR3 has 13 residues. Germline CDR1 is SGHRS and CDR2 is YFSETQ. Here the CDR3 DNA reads TGCGCCAGCAGCCCCCTCCCCGGGGCGGAAGACACCTTC. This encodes CASSPLPGAEDTF.

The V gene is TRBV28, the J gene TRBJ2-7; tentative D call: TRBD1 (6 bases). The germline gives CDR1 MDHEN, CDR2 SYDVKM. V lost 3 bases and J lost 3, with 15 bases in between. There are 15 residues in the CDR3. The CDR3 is CASSLSGTSFYEQYF. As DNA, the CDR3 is TGTGCCAGCAGTTTGTCCGGGACATCCTTCTACGAGCAGTACTTC.

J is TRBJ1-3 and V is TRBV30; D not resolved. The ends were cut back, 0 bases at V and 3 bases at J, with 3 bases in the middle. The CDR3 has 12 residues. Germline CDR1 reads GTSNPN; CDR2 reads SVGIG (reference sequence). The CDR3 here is CAWSVDGNTIYF. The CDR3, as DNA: TGTGCCTGGAGTGTTGATGGAAACACCATATATTTT.

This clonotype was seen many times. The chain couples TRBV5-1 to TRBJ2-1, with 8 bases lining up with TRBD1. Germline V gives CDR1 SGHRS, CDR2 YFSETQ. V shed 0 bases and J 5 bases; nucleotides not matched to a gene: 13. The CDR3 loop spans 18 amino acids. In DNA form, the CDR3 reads TGCGCCAGCAGCTTGGGACAGGGGCGAGCCTTGGCCCACAATGAGCAGTTCTTC. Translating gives CASSLGQGRALAHNEQFF.

The CDR3 DNA is TGTGCCAGCAGCCAAGATATGGGCGGGAGACCGGATACGCAGTATTTT. It is translated as CASSQDMGGRPDTQYF. The V call is TRBV3-1, the J call TRBJ2-3; 7 nucleotides align to TRBD2. V lost 0 bases to trimming and J lost 6 bases; unmatched junction nucleotides: 9. The CDR3 extends over 16 amino acids. Per germline, CDR1 LGHDT and CDR2 YNNKEL (reference sequence).

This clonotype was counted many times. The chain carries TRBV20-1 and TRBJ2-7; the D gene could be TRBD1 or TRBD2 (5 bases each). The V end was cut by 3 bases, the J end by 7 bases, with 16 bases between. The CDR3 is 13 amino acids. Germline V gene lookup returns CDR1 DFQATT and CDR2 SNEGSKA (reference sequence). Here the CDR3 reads CSASHGANWEQYF. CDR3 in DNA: TGCAGTGCTAGTCACGGGGCTAATTGGGAGCAGTACTTC.

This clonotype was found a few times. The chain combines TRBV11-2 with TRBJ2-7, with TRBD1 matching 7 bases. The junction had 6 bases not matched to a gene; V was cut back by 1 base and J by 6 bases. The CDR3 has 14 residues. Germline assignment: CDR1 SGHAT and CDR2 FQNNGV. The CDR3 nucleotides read TGTGCCAGCAGCTTAGGAGACAGGGCAGGCGAGCAGTACTTC. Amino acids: CASSLGDRAGEQYF.

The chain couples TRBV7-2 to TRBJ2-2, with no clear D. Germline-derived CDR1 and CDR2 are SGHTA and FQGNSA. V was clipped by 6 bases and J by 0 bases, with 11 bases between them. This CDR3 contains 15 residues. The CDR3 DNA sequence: TGTGCCAGCAGGTCGTGGGCAGCGAACACCGGGGAGCTGTTTTTT. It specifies CASRSWAANTGELFF.

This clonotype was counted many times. DNA for the CDR3: TGCGCCAGCAGCGTCTCGACGGGTACCTACGAGCAGTACTTC. Its translation: CASSVSTGTYEQYF. The chain joins TRBV5-1 to TRBJ2-7; no definite D call. Trimming removed 4 bases from V and 2 bases from J, with 13 bases in between. The germline V gene encodes CDR1 SGHRS and CDR2 YFSETQ. The CDR3 spans 14 residues.

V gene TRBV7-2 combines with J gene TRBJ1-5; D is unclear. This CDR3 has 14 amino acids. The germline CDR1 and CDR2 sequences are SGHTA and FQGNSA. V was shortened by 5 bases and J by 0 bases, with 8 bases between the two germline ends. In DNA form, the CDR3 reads TGTGCCAGCAGCCGGGAGAATAGCAATCAGCCCCAGCATTTT. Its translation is CASSRENSNQPQHF.

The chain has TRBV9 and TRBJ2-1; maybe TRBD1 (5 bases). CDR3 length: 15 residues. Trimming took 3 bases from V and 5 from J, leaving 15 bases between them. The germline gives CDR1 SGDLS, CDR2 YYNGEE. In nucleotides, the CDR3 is TGTGCCAGCAGCGCCGCAGGGTTTCTTAACAATGAGCAGTTCTTC. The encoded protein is CASSAAGFLNNEQFF. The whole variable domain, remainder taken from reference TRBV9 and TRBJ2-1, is DSGVTQTPKHLITATGQRVTLRCSPRSGDLSVYWYQQSLDQGLQFLIQYYNGEERAKGNILERFSAQQFPDLHSELNLSSLELGDSALYFCASSAAGFLNNEQFFGPGTRLTVL.

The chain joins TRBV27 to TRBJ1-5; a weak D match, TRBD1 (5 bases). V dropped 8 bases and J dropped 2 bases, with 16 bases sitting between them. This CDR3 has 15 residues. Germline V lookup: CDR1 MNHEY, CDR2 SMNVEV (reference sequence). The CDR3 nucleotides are TGTGCCAGCCAACAAAGGGGCGCGGGCAATCAGCCCCAGCATTTT. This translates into CASQQRGAGNQPQHF.

DNA of the CDR3: TGTGCCAGCAGTGGGAGACTAGCGGGAGCCCACACCGGGGAGCTGTTTTTT. As protein: CASSGRLAGAHTGELFF. The chain is built from TRBV2 and TRBJ2-2, with 12 bases aligning to TRBD2. CDR3 size: 17 residues. CDR1 SNHLY and CDR2 FYNNEI come from the germline V gene. V gave up 4 bases and J gave up 3 bases; unmatched junction bases: 6.

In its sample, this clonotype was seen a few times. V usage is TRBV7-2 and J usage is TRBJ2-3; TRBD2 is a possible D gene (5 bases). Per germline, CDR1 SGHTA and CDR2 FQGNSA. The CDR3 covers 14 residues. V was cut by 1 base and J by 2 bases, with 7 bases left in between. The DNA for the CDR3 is TGTGCCAGCAGCTTAGGACTATTCACAGATACGCAGTATTTT. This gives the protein CASSLGLFTDTQYF.

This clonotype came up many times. CDR3 DNA sequence: TGTGCCAGCAACCGGGACCCCTGGGGTGAGCAGTTCTTC. As protein: CASNRDPWGEQFF. This chain uses TRBV11-2 with TRBJ2-1; D possibly uses TRBD1 or TRBD2 (5 bases each). The CDR3 has 13 amino acids. Trimming removed 7 bases at V and 9 bases at J, with 16 bases between. Germline lookup yields CDR1 SGHAT and CDR2 FQNNGV. Looking up the rest from reference TRBV11-2 and TRBJ2-1 gives the full variable domain: EAGVAQSPRYKIIEKRQSVAFWCNPISGHATLYWYQQILGQGPKLLIQFQNNGVVDDSQLPKDRFSAERLKGVDSTLKIQPAKLEDSAVYLCASNRDPWGEQFFGPGTRLTVL.